Listed below are T cell receptor beta chains from one sample, sequenced in a study of human T cells and chemical hapten exposure. TCRdb re-called the RACE reads through MiXCR, storing one row per CDR3 protein. The data show more than 95,000 distinct CDR3 sequences, about an eighth seen once. Source: whole blood, taken in connection with sensitization to the hapten diphenylcyclopropenone (DPC). All receptors come from a woman aged 50 to 60 with alopecia areata. Some clones in this sample may be carry-over from other donors' samples. The CDR3 runs from the conserved cysteine through the conserved F or W. A D gene is named only where the DNA matches it firmly. Size tells how often a clone was seen (once, few, many) or the class of an expanded clone, and some rows leave it out.

DNA | CDR3 | size | J | V | D
TGTGCCAGCAGCCAAAGAATACAGGGGGGCACTGAAGCTTTCTTT | CASSQRIQGGTEAFF | few | TRBJ1-1 | TRBV4-2 | TRBD1
TGTGCCACCAGCCAAGCGGGTTCGGGGACACCCCTCCACTTT | CATSQAGSGTPLHF | - | TRBJ1-6 | TRBV14 | -
TGTGCCAGCAGCTATGACAGGGGCGGAAACACTGAAGCTTTCTTT | CASSYDRGGNTEAFF | - | TRBJ1-1 | TRBV11-2 | TRBD1
TGTGCCAGCAGTTACATGGGGGAAAAACTGTTTTTT | CASSYMGEKLFF | - | TRBJ1-4 | TRBV12-3/TRBV12-4 | -
TGTGCCAGCGTCAACAGGGGATCCGGGGAGCTGTTTTTT | CASVNRGSGELFF | few | TRBJ2-2 | TRBV6-2/TRBV6-3 | TRBD1
TGTGCCAGCAGCTTATATTCCACCGGGGAGCTGTTTTTT | CASSLYSTGELFF | many | TRBJ2-2 | TRBV7-9 | -
TGTGCCAGCAGCGTAGGACAGTATGGCTACACCTTC | CASSVGQYGYTF | few | TRBJ1-2 | TRBV7-9 | -
TGTGCCGCAAGTTGGTCGGGTCGTCAAGGCTATGAGCAGTTCTTC | CAASWSGRQGYEQFF | - | TRBJ2-1 | TRBV2 | -
TGTGCCAGCAGGAGACATCCCCCGCCGGGGAGCTCCTACAATGAGCAGTTCTTC | CASRRHPPPGSSYNEQFF | - | TRBJ2-1 | TRBV6-5 | -
TGTGCCAGCAGCTTACGGGATGGTTCACCCCTCCACTTT | CASSLRDGSPLHF | - | TRBJ1-6 | TRBV7-2 | -
TGTGCCAGCAGCTCCCCGGGCGTAGCGGGATTGTACAATGAGCAGTTCTTC | CASSSPGVAGLYNEQFF | many | TRBJ2-1 | TRBV13 | TRBD2
TGTGCCATCAGTGCCGCCCCGAATCAGCCCCAGCATTTT | CAISAAPNQPQHF | many | TRBJ1-5 | TRBV10-3 | -
TGTGCCAGCAGCTTAGAGGCAGGCTTCTATGGCTACACCTTC | CASSLEAGFYGYTF | - | TRBJ1-2 | TRBV11-2 | -
TGTGCCAGCAGTTATGCGGGGACAGCGCAAAACGAGCAGTACTTC | CASSYAGTAQNEQYF | - | TRBJ2-7 | TRBV6-5 | -
TGCAGTGCCAAACAGGGGGCTGAAAAACTGTTTTTT | CSAKQGAEKLFF | - | TRBJ1-4 | TRBV20-1 | TRBD1
TGTGCCAGCAGCCACACGGGAGGAGGAAACACCATATATTTT | CASSHTGGGNTIYF | many | TRBJ1-3 | TRBV3-1 | -
TGCGCCAGCAGCCAAGAAGGAGCGGGGGGCTACGAGCAGTACTTC | CASSQEGAGGYEQYF | few | TRBJ2-7 | TRBV4-3 | TRBD2
TGTGCCAGCAGGTTGAATGATGGCTACACCTTC | CASRLNDGYTF | many | TRBJ1-2 | TRBV6-5 | -
TGTGCCAGCTCACCAAGGTTCACAGATACGCAGTATTTT | CASSPRFTDTQYF | - | TRBJ2-3 | TRBV18 | -
TGCGCCAGCAGTGATTTGCCGAATTTTAGCACAGATACGCAGTATTTT | CASSDLPNFSTDTQYF | many | TRBJ2-3 | TRBV10-1 | -
TGTGCCAGCAGCCGATGGGCAGGGTTTAACACCGGGGAGCTGTTTTTT | CASSRWAGFNTGELFF | - | TRBJ2-2 | TRBV7-6 | -
TGCGCCAGCAGCTTGAGCAATGAGCAGTTCTTC | CASSLSNEQFF | - | TRBJ2-1 | TRBV5-1 | -
TGTGCCAGCAGTGACGGGCGGACAAGAAACACCATATATTTT | CASSDGRTRNTIYF | few | TRBJ1-3 | TRBV25-1 | -
TGTGCCAGCAGCTTAGTGGGGGTGAACACTGAAGCTTTCTTT | CASSLVGVNTEAFF | - | TRBJ1-1 | TRBV11-2 | -
TGTGCCAGCTCACCAGGCCGGGGAACTGAAGCTTTCTTT | CASSPGRGTEAFF | - | TRBJ1-1 | TRBV18 | -
TGTGCCAGCAGTTACTTGGACAGAGGAAGCTACACCTTC | CASSYLDRGSYTF | many | TRBJ1-2 | TRBV6-2/TRBV6-3 | -
TGTGCCAGCAGCTTGGGCAGGTCCGAGCAGTACTTC | CASSLGRSEQYF | - | TRBJ2-7 | TRBV5-6 | -
TGTGCCAGCAGCATCGGACCCGCGGCCCCCTACGAGCAGTACTTC | CASSIGPAAPYEQYF | many | TRBJ2-7 | TRBV7-2 | -
TGTGCCAGCAGCCAAGGTCGCAGAACCTCCTACGAGCAGTACTTC | CASSQGRRTSYEQYF | - | TRBJ2-7 | TRBV3-1 | -